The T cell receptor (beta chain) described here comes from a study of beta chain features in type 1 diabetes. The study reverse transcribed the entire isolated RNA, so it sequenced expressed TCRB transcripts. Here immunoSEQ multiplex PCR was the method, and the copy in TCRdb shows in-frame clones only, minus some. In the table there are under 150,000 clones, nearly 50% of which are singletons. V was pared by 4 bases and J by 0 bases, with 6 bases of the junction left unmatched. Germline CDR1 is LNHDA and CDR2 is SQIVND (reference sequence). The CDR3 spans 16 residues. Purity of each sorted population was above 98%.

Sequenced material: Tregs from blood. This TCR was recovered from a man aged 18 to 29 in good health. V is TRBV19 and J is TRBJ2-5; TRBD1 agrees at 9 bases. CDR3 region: CASSTQGAQYQETQYF. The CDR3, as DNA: TGTGCCAGTAGTACACAGGGGGCTCAGTACCAAGAGACCCAGTACTTC. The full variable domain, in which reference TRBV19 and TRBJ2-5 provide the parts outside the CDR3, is DGGITQSPKYLFRKEGQNVTLSCEQNLNHDAMYWYRQDPGQGLRLIYYSQIVNDFQKGDIAEGYSVSREKKESFPLTVTSAQKNPTAFYLCASSTQGAQYQETQYFGPGTRLLVL.